The 15 T cell receptor beta chains below were found in one sample sequenced in a study of shared clonotypes between healthy human individuals. Method: immunoSEQ multiplex PCR; TCRdb's copy keeps in-frame clones and lacks some. The data hold some 350,000 clones, with over 65% observed a single time. Sequencing input: memory CD4+ T cells sorted from blood. As to subset: CD45RA-negative fraction. These receptors originate from a man aged 30 to 39 in good health.

The rearrangement joins TRBV27 to TRBJ2-5, with D perhaps given as TRBD1 or TRBD2 (7 bases each). Germline V gene sequence: CDR1 MNHEY, CDR2 SMNVEV (reference sequence). The CDR3 runs to 14 residues. Deletions cut 6 bases from V and 2 bases from J, with 13 bases between. CDR3 residues: CASSSGTAQETQYF. CDR3 coding DNA: TGTGCCAGCAGCAGCGGGACAGCTCAAGAGACCCAGTACTTC.

V usage is TRBV5-1 and J usage is TRBJ2-1, with 7 bases aligning to TRBD2. The trim removed 0 bases at V and 10 bases at J, leaving 10 bases unmatched. Germline loops: CDR1 SGHRS, CDR2 YFSETQ. The CDR3 loop spans 15 amino acids. The CDR3 sequence is CASSLEVSGLGEQFF. The CDR3 DNA follows: TGCGCCAGCAGCTTGGAGGTTAGCGGGCTTGGGGAGCAGTTCTTC.

Concerning this clone itself: With a much larger clone just one base away, this may be a read error. The chain couples TRBV4-1 to TRBJ2-7, with 11 bases aligning to TRBD2. The J segment lost 5 bases and the V segment lost 4 bases, leaving 1 base of the junction unmatched. The CDR3 loop spans 13 amino acids. The germline V gene encodes CDR1 MGHRA and CDR2 YSYEKL. The CDR3: CASSLAGGDEQYF. CDR3 coding DNA: TGCGCCAGCAGCCTAGCGGGAGGGGACGAGCAGTACTTC.

The J gene is TRBJ1-2, the V gene TRBV5-4, with D tentatively TRBD1 (5 bases). From germline, CDR1 is SGHNT and CDR2 YYREEE (reference sequence). This CDR3 region has 15 residues. Between the trimmed V and J ends, which lost 4 bases and 3 bases, there was a span of 16 bases. CDR3 sequence (DNA): TGTGCCAGCAGCCCCCGCCGGGACGAATACTATGGCTACACCTTC. Residues: CASSPRRDEYYGYTF.

CDR3 bases: TGCGCCAGCAGCTTACGGACAGGGGGCAACACCATATATTTT. It specifies CASSLRTGGNTIYF. The chain joins TRBV4-3 to TRBJ1-3; TRBD1 matches at 11 bases. The germline V gene encodes CDR1 LGHNA and CDR2 YSLEER. The CDR3 covers 14 residues. V lost 5 bases to trimming and J lost 7 bases; unmatched junction nucleotides: 4.

This sequence joins TRBV10-3 and TRBJ1-5, with TRBD1 matching 8 bases. Germline V gene lookup returns CDR1 ENHRY and CDR2 SYGVKD. There are 14 residues in the CDR3. The V gene end was trimmed by 4 bases and the J gene end by 8 bases; junction bases not matched to a gene: 7. In DNA, the CDR3 is TGTGCCATCAGTGTTTCAGGGGGCGGGGAGCCCCAGCATTTT. Encoded protein: CAISVSGGGEPQHF.

This clone has more than one count but fewer than ten. V is TRBV7-9 and J is TRBJ2-5; D not resolved. The CDR3 is 12 residues long. Per the germline V gene, CDR1 is SEHNR and CDR2 is FQNEAQ (reference sequence). V lost 9 bases, J lost 0 bases, and 8 bases lay in between. CDR3 coding DNA: TGTGCCAGTCAGAGTAACCAAGAGACCCAGTACTTC. Protein: CASQSNQETQYF. Drawing the rest from reference TRBV7-9 and TRBJ2-5, the complete variable domain is DTGVSQNPRHKITKRGQNVTFRCDPISEHNRLYWYRQTLGQGPEFLTYFQNEAQLEKSRLLSDRFSAERPKGSFSTLEIQRTEQGDSAMYLCASQSNQETQYFGPGTRLLVL.

V is TRBV30 and J is TRBJ2-3, with 10 nucleotides matching TRBD2. Germline assignment: CDR1 GTSNPN and CDR2 SVGIG (reference sequence). The CDR3 is 13 amino acids. V shed 2 bases, J shed 8 bases, and the junction held 4 bases outside the gene matches. The DNA for the CDR3 is TGTGCCTGGAGTCTACTAGCGGGGAGTACGCAGTATTTT. This gives the protein CAWSLLAGSTQYF. The variable domain in full, completed from reference TRBV30 and TRBJ2-3, reads SQTIHQWPATLVQPVGSPLSLECTVEGTSNPNLYWYRQAAGRGLQLLFYSVGIGQISSEVPQNLSASRPQDRQFILSSKKLLLSDSGFYLCAWSLLAGSTQYFGPGTRLTVL.

The genes are TRBV7-2 and TRBJ2-5; tentatively, D is TRBD2 (6 bases). The CDR3 consists of 13 residues. The ends were cut back, 7 bases at V and 4 bases at J, with 13 bases in the middle. The germline V gene encodes CDR1 SGHTA and CDR2 FQGNSA. The chain's CDR3 is CASTLRGRETQYF. The CDR3, as DNA: TGTGCCAGCACCTTGCGGGGACGAGAGACCCAGTACTTC.

This chain joins TRBV7-3 and TRBJ2-7; 7 bases fit TRBD1. The J segment lost 5 bases and the V segment lost 4 bases, leaving 5 bases of the junction unmatched. The CDR3 spans 13 residues. Germline loops: CDR1 SGHTA, CDR2 FQGTGA. As DNA, the CDR3 is TGTGCCAGCAGCTCCTTGACAGGGCACGAGCAGTACTTC. Translation gives CASSSLTGHEQYF.

This clone was recorded at least ten times. The J gene is TRBJ2-5, the V gene TRBV30; a possible D gene is TRBD1 (5 bases). Trimming left V 2 bases short and J 0 bases short, with 19 bases between. The V gene's germline CDR1 is GTSNPN and CDR2 SVGIG (reference sequence). CDR3 length equals 17 residues. Here the CDR3 reads CAWSKYRRQTYQETQYF. CDR3 nucleotides: TGTGCCTGGAGTAAGTACCGGAGACAGACGTACCAAGAGACCCAGTACTTC.

There are a few counts of this clone. The V call is TRBV20-1, the J call TRBJ1-1; D uncertain. The V gene's germline CDR1 is DFQATT and CDR2 SNEGSKA (reference sequence). This CDR3 is built from 11 residues. The CDR3 reads CRSSKNTEAFF. CDR3 DNA: TGCAGAAGCTCGAAGAACACTGAAGCTTTCTTT.

The chain has TRBV18 and TRBJ2-3; no firm D call. There are 14 residues in the CDR3. V was pared by 3 bases and J by 4 bases, with 11 bases between. Germline V CDR1 and CDR2: KGHSH, LQKENI. The CDR3 nucleotides read TGTGCCAGCTCACCCCAAGCAGTCTCAGATACGCAGTATTTT. Protein sequence: CASSPQAVSDTQYF.

The chain links TRBV19 to TRBJ1-5; a possible D gene is TRBD1 (5 bases). V was trimmed by 7 bases and J by 0 bases, leaving 13 bases between them. Germline values: CDR1 LNHDA, CDR2 SQIVND (reference sequence). CDR3 length equals 15 residues. CDR3 amino acids: CASTWDPYSNQPQHF. CDR3 nucleotides: TGTGCCAGTACCTGGGACCCGTATAGCAATCAGCCCCAGCATTTT.

This sequence joins TRBV5-4 and TRBJ2-1; D might be TRBD2 (5 bases). Trimming removed 0 bases at V and 6 bases at J, with 10 bases between. Germline values: CDR1 SGHNT, CDR2 YYREEE (reference sequence). The CDR3 sequence is 14 residues long. CDR3 residues: CASSLESGGNEQFF. CDR3 DNA sequence: TGTGCCAGCAGCTTGGAAAGCGGAGGCAATGAGCAGTTCTTC.